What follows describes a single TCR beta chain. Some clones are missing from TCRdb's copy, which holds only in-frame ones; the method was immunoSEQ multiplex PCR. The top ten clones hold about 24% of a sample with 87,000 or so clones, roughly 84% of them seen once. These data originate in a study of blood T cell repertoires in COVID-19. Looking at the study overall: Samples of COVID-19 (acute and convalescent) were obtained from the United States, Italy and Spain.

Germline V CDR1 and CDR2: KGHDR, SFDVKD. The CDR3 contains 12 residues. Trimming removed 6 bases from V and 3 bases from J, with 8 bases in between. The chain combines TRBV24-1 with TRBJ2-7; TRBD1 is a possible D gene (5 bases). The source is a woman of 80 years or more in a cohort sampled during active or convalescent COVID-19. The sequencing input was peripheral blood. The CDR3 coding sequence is TGTGCCACCAGTTGGGGCGGCTACGAGCAGTACTTC. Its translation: CATSWGGYEQYF.